These 30 T cell receptor beta chains originate from one sample sequenced in a study of cytomegalovirus exposure and HLA in healthy donors. Method: immunoSEQ multiplex PCR; TCRdb's copy keeps in-frame clones and lacks some. Of about 65,000 clones listed, approximately 94% are singletons. The sequenced sample was PBMCs. All receptors come from a man aged 18 to 29 in good health and CMV-seropositive.

The rearrangement uses TRBV10-3 and TRBJ1-4; 8 nucleotides line up with TRBD1. Germline loops: CDR1 ENHRY, CDR2 SYGVKD. V lost 3 bases, J lost 8 bases, and 5 bases stayed unmatched. The CDR3 sequence is 14 residues long. The CDR3 DNA reads TGTGCCATCAGTGACCCGACAGGGGACGAAAAACTGTTTTTT. It encodes CAISDPTGDEKLFF.

V is TRBV28 and J is TRBJ2-7; 14 nucleotides match TRBD2. Germline CDR1 and CDR2: MDHEN and SYDVKM. The CDR3 is 13 amino acids. V lost 3 bases, J lost 10 bases, and 2 bases stayed unmatched. CDR3 sequence (DNA): TGTGCCAGCAGTTTGGGGACTAGCGGGAGACAGTACTTC. It encodes CASSLGTSGRQYF.

This sequence joins TRBV9 and TRBJ2-3; perhaps TRBD2 as D (6 bases). Germline V gene sequence: CDR1 SGDLS, CDR2 YYNGEE. The V and J ends lost 4 bases and 2 bases respectively, with 23 bases between them. The CDR3 is made up of 18 amino acids. CDR3 sequence reads: CASSPSRSGILSTDTQYF. CDR3 in DNA: TGTGCCAGCAGCCCAAGCCGTAGCGGAATCCTCTCCACAGATACGCAGTATTTT. Together with reference TRBV9 and TRBJ2-3, the CDR3 gives the full variable domain: DSGVTQTPKHLITATGQRVTLRCSPRSGDLSVYWYQQSLDQGLQFLIQYYNGEERAKGNILERFSAQQFPDLHSELNLSSLELGDSALYFCASSPSRSGILSTDTQYFGPGTRLTVL.

The chain uses TRBV4-1 and TRBJ2-3, with 13 bases fitting TRBD2. This CDR3 is 17 amino acids long. Trimming removed 0 bases from V and 5 bases from J; junction bases left unmatched: 5. CDR1 and CDR2 from the germline V gene are MGHRA and YSYEKL. This CDR3 is CASSQELGLAGVDTQYF. The DNA for the CDR3 is TGCGCCAGCAGCCAAGAACTTGGACTAGCGGGGGTAGATACGCAGTATTTT.

This clone was recorded once. The chain employs TRBV7-2 and TRBJ1-1, with 9 bases identical to TRBD1. Unmatched junction bases numbered 8, after V lost 6 bases and J lost 9 bases. Germline-derived CDR1 and CDR2 are SGHTA and FQGNSA. CDR3 length equals 13 residues. The CDR3 sequence is CASRETGGGKAFF. The CDR3 nucleotides read TGTGCCAGCAGAGAAACAGGGGGCGGAAAAGCTTTCTTT.

V gene TRBV29-1 combines with J gene TRBJ2-1; 11 nucleotides match TRBD2. The CDR3 has 15 amino acids. Trimming removed 1 base from V and 6 bases from J; junction bases left unmatched: 5. Germline assignment: CDR1 SQVTM and CDR2 ANQGSEA. CDR3 region: CSVEGLAGGFNEQFF. DNA for the CDR3: TGCAGCGTTGAAGGGCTAGCGGGGGGTTTCAATGAGCAGTTCTTC.

CDR3 nucleotides: TGTGCCAGCAGCCGAGCGGGATTTAGCAATCAGCCCCAGCATTTT. Its protein product is CASSRAGFSNQPQHF. The J gene is TRBJ1-5, the V gene TRBV27; D gene uncertain. The CDR3 has 15 amino acids. CDR1 and CDR2 (germline): MNHEY, SMNVEV (reference sequence). V lost 6 bases to trimming and J lost 0 bases, with 12 bases between them.

In its sample, this clone was seen once. J is TRBJ1-1 and V is TRBV5-4, with 9 bases fitting TRBD1. There are 15 residues in the CDR3. With V trimmed by 3 bases and J by 3 bases, 6 bases remained unmatched. The germline V gene has CDR1 SGHNT and CDR2 YYREEE (reference sequence). Here the CDR3 reads CASSSPGQGYTEAFF. The CDR3 region has the DNA TGTGCCAGCAGCTCGCCGGGACAGGGCTACACTGAAGCTTTCTTT.

The rearrangement links TRBV5-1 to TRBJ1-1, with 11 positions matching TRBD1. The CDR3 is 18 residues long. The germline CDR1 and CDR2 sequences are SGHRS and YFSETQ. V was clipped by 2 bases and J by 1 base; unmatched bases: 10. The chain's CDR3 is CASSFYTFGTGGNTEAFF. CDR3 sequence (DNA): TGCGCCAGCAGCTTCTATACCTTCGGGACAGGGGGGAACACTGAAGCTTTCTTT.

The chain links TRBV4-1 to TRBJ2-7; tentative D call: TRBD1 (5 bases). This CDR3 has 16 amino acids. The V gene's germline CDR1 is MGHRA and CDR2 YSYEKL. Trimming shortened V by 4 bases and J by 0 bases, and 16 bases separated the two germline ends. The CDR3 loop reads CASSPGPQRGSYEQYF. The CDR3 bases are TGCGCCAGCAGCCCAGGGCCCCAGAGAGGCTCCTACGAGCAGTACTTC.

The rearrangement links TRBV4-1 to TRBJ1-1, with D unclear. V was cut by 1 base and J by 0 bases, with 3 bases left in between. CDR1 is MGHRA, CDR2 YSYEKL, per germline. The CDR3 spans 13 residues. CDR3 DNA: TGCGCCAGCAGCCAAGCAGTGAACACTGAAGCTTTCTTT. Protein product: CASSQAVNTEAFF.

This clone was seen a few times. This chain links TRBV4-1 with TRBJ1-6, with 9 bases that match TRBD1. This CDR3 spans 17 amino acids. J was trimmed by 7 bases and V by 4 bases; bases with no gene match: 11. Germline V gives CDR1 MGHRA, CDR2 YSYEKL. CDR3 nucleotides: TGCGCCAGCAGCCCGCCGTTTGGACAGGGGTTAAATTCACCCCTCCACTTT. Protein product: CASSPPFGQGLNSPLHF.

V and J are TRBV27 and TRBJ1-3; 7 bases are a match to TRBD1. Germline V gene data show CDR1 as MNHEY and CDR2 as SMNVEV (reference sequence). CDR3 length equals 15 residues. After removal of 5 bases from V and 4 bases from J, the junction contained 8 bases not matched to a gene. CDR3 protein: CASSLTGTEGNTIYF. CDR3 nucleotide sequence: TGTGCCAGCAGTCTAACCGGGACAGAAGGAAACACCATATATTTT.

The rearrangement links TRBV25-1 to TRBJ1-4; 7 nucleotides match TRBD1. The CDR3 contains 10 residues. Trimming removed 9 bases from V and 8 bases from J; junction bases left unmatched: 0. Germline V gives CDR1 MGHDK, CDR2 SYGVNS. The CDR3 DNA reads TGTGCCAGGGGACAGGAAAAACTGTTTTTT. It translates to CARGQEKLFF.

This sequence joins TRBV9 and TRBJ2-3; 8 bases map to TRBD2. This CDR3 is built from 15 residues. V lost 7 bases, J lost 5 bases, and 12 bases stayed unmatched. CDR1 and CDR2 from the germline V gene are SGDLS and YYNGEE. The DNA for the CDR3 is TGTGCCAGCCACCCTGGCGGGAGGAAAAGAGATACGCAGTATTTT. Amino acids: CASHPGGRKRDTQYF.

The V and J genes are TRBV2 and TRBJ2-7; 11 positions match TRBD2. CDR3 length equals 14 residues. The junction had 9 bases not matched to a gene; V was cut back by 8 bases and J by 6 bases. The germline CDR1 and CDR2 sequences are SNHLY and FYNNEI. As DNA, the CDR3 is TGTGCCAGCGGGTTACTAGCGGGAGCCGTCGAGCAGTACTTC. Translation gives CASGLLAGAVEQYF.

The rearrangement joins TRBV6-5 to TRBJ1-3; unclear D gene. This CDR3 region has 16 residues. Looked up from germline, CDR1 is MNHEY and CDR2 is SVGAGI. The germline V and J ends were trimmed by 0 bases and 0 bases, with 9 bases remaining between them. CDR3 sequence reads: CASSYSTSLSGNTIYF. Here the CDR3 DNA reads TGTGCCAGCAGTTACTCTACGAGTCTCTCTGGAAACACCATATATTTT.

The chain couples TRBV6-1 to TRBJ2-4; D is perhaps TRBD1 (5 bases). Trimming removed 11 bases at V and 0 bases at J, with 14 bases between. Germline values: CDR1 MNHNS, CDR2 SASEGT. The CDR3 extends over 14 amino acids. The CDR3 sequence: CASRGHQAKNIQYF. In DNA form, the CDR3 reads TGTGCCTCGCGTGGACACCAAGCCAAAAACATTCAGTACTTC.

The V and J genes are TRBV19 and TRBJ2-1, with 15 bases identical to TRBD2. Germline V gene data show CDR1 as LNHDA and CDR2 as SQIVND (reference sequence). The CDR3 is 16 amino acids. V trimming: 6 bases; J trimming: 13 bases; junction bases outside the gene matches: 13. The CDR3 spells CASRMAGTSGGSSQFF. CDR3 nucleotide sequence: TGTGCCAGTAGAATGGCCGGGACTAGCGGGGGGTCATCACAGTTCTTC.

This chain joins TRBV27 and TRBJ2-7; 7 nucleotides align to TRBD2. Trimming took 2 bases from V and 0 from J; bases not matched to a gene: 7. In germline, CDR1 is MNHEY, CDR2 SMNVEV (reference sequence). CDR3 length: 16 residues. The CDR3: CASSLPSGQSSYEQYF. CDR3 sequence (DNA): TGTGCCAGCAGTTTACCTAGCGGCCAGAGCTCCTACGAGCAGTACTTC.

This sequence joins TRBV6-1 and TRBJ1-1; D not certain. V was trimmed by 2 bases and J by 1 base, leaving 14 bases between them. This CDR3 region has 16 residues. CDR1 and CDR2 (germline): MNHNS, SASEGT. The CDR3 sequence is CASSERGGRENTEAFF. The CDR3 DNA reads as TGTGCCAGCAGTGAAAGAGGAGGGCGGGAGAACACTGAAGCTTTCTTT.

The chain joins TRBV29-1 to TRBJ2-1; 8 bases align to TRBD1. Per the germline V gene, CDR1 is SQVTM and CDR2 is ANQGSEA. J gave up 5 bases and V 6 bases, and 12 bases lay outside the gene matches. This CDR3 is 15 amino acids long. In DNA, the CDR3 is TGCAGCGTGTACCCGGGACAGGTTGTCAACAATGAGCAGTTCTTC. Translating it yields CSVYPGQVVNNEQFF.

This chain connects TRBV5-8 to TRBJ2-7; D call uncertain. CDR1 is SGHTS, CDR2 YDEGEE, per germline. This CDR3 spans 11 amino acids. Trimming took off 4 bases at V and 1 base at J, with 3 bases between the two ends. DNA of the CDR3: TGTGCCAGCAGCCCGTCCTACGAGCAGTACTTC. Amino acids: CASSPSYEQYF.

The CDR3 sequence: CASSRTINEKLFF. The DNA for the CDR3 is TGTGCCAGCAGCAGGACTATTAATGAAAAACTGTTTTTT. The genes are TRBV6-5 and TRBJ1-4; D gene unclear. Trimming stripped 6 bases from V and 4 bases from J, with 9 bases between. The CDR3 sequence is 13 residues long. Per the germline V gene, CDR1 is MNHEY and CDR2 is SVGAGI.

The chain combines TRBV5-4 with TRBJ2-1; unclear D gene. CDR1 and CDR2 (germline): SGHNT, YYREEE (reference sequence). This CDR3 is 14 amino acids long. V lost 0 bases and J lost 4, with 8 bases in between. The chain's CDR3 is CASSLGDKYNEQFF. The CDR3 DNA follows: TGTGCCAGCAGCTTGGGAGACAAATACAATGAGCAGTTCTTC. Drawing the rest from reference TRBV5-4 and TRBJ2-1, the complete variable domain is ETGVTQSPTHLIKTRGQQVTLRCSSQSGHNTVSWYQQALGQGPQFIFQYYREEENGRGNFPPRFSGLQFPNYSSELNVNALELDDSALYLCASSLGDKYNEQFFGPGTRLTVL.

The J gene is TRBJ2-7, the V gene TRBV18, with TRBD1 matching over 8 bases. The CDR3 totals 14 residues. Trimming at V came to 1 base and at J to 5 bases, leaving 4 bases not matched to a gene. Germline V lookup: CDR1 KGHSH, CDR2 LQKENI. The CDR3 region has the DNA TGTGCCAGCTCACCACTACAGGGGGGAAACGAGCAGTACTTC. Translated: CASSPLQGGNEQYF.

The CDR3 nucleotides are TGTGCCAGCAGTTTGAAAGGACTCCCTCCCTACGAGCAGTACTTC. Its protein is CASSLKGLPPYEQYF. This chain uses TRBV28 with TRBJ2-7, with a weak D call TRBD2 (5 bases). V lost 3 bases and J 2 bases, leaving 14 bases between the germline ends. CDR3 length: 15 residues. Germline values: CDR1 MDHEN, CDR2 SYDVKM. Complete variable domain (other parts from reference TRBV28 and TRBJ2-7): DVKVTQSSRYLVKRTGEKVFLECVQDMDHENMFWYRQDPGLGLRLIYFSYDVKMKEKGDIPEGYSVSREKKERFSLILESASTNQTSMYLCASSLKGLPPYEQYFGPGTRLTVT.

This clone was seen just once. The chain joins TRBV6-5 to TRBJ2-1, with a possible D match to TRBD2 (5 bases). CDR3 length: 13 amino acids. The germline CDR1 and CDR2 sequences are MNHEY and SVGAGI. The V end lost 2 bases, the J end lost 8 bases, and 10 bases lay between the germline ends. The CDR3, as DNA: TGTGCCAGCAGTTACACTGGACTCGATGAGCAGTTCTTC. This encodes CASSYTGLDEQFF.

CDR3 DNA sequence: TGTGCCAGCAGGAAGGGAGGGGCAATGAACACTGAAGCTTTCTTT. This gives the protein CASRKGGAMNTEAFF. This chain links TRBV6-1 with TRBJ1-1; D might be TRBD1 (5 bases). This CDR3 has 15 residues. The germline CDR1 and CDR2 sequences are MNHNS and SASEGT. The V gene lost 6 bases and the J gene lost 0 bases, with 14 bases spanning the gap.

The genes are TRBV7-8 and TRBJ2-2; D perhaps matches TRBD2 (5 bases). V was cut by 3 bases and J by 0 bases, with 11 bases left in between. CDR1 SGHVS and CDR2 FQNEAQ come from the germline V gene. The CDR3 spans 16 residues. CDR3 nucleotide sequence: TGTGCCAGCAGCTTCTCGGACTTCACGAACACCGGGGAGCTGTTTTTT. Amino acids: CASSFSDFTNTGELFF.